This TCR beta chain was sequenced for a study of tumor-infiltrating lymphocytes in primary liver carcinoma. Broader study findings: Samples were bulk unsorted, so CD4+ and CD8+ repertoires were not compared.

TCR beta cDNA was made from 500 ng total RNA with a constant-region primer. Slightly modified ARM-PCR served as the procedure for the TCR beta libraries. These libraries came from three rounds of nested multiplex PCR. One entry per CDR3 protein results from TCRdb running MiXCR on the multiplex PCR reads. The repertoire holds some 190,000 distinct CDR3 sequences, with about 60% as singletons. The authors took blood RNA from unsorted whole blood and also extracted germline DNA. This clonotype was picked up one time. Antigen specificity is unknown. Sequenced material: peripheral blood. This sequence originates from a man aged 40-50 years with primary liver carcinoma and hepatitis B virus infection.

CDR3 region: CASSSQLGEQYF. CDR3 bases: TGTGCCAGCAGCTCTCAACTGGGCGAGCAGTACTTC. The chain links TRBV11-3 to TRBJ2-7, with D unclear. The length of the CDR3 is 12 residues. Trimming took 4 bases from V and 6 from J, leaving 10 bases between them. Per the germline V gene, CDR1 is SGHNT and CDR2 is YENEEA.